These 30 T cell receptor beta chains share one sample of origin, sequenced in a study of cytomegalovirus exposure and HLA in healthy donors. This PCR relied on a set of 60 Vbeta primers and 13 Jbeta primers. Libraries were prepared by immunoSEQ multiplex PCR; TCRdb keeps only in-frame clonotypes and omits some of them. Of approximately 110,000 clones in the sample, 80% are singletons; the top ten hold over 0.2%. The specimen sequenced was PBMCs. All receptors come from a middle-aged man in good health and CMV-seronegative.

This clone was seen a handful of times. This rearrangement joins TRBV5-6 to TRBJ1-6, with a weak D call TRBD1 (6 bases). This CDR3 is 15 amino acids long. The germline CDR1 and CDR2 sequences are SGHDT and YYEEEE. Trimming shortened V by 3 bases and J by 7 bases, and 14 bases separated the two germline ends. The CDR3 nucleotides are TGTGCCAGCAGCTCGTACAGGGACAAAAATTCACCCCTCCACTTT. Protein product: CASSSYRDKNSPLHF.

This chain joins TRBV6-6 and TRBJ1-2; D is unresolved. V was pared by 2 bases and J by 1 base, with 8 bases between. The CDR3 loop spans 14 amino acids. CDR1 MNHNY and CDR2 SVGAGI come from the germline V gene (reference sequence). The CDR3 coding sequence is TGTGCCAGCAGTTACCGGCAGGATAACTATGGCTACACCTTC. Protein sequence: CASSYRQDNYGYTF.

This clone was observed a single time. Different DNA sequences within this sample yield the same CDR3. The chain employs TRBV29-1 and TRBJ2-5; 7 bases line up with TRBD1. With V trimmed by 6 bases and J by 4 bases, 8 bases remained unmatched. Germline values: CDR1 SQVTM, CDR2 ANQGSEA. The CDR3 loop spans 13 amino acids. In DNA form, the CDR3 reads TGCAGCGTGGCCCGGGACAGCTTAGAGACCCAGTACTTC. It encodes CSVARDSLETQYF.

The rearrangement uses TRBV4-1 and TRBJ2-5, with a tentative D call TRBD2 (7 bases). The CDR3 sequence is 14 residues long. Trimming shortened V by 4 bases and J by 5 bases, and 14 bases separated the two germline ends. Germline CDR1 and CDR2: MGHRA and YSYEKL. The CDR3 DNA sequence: TGCGCCAGCAGCCGGGAGGGAGGGGGTGAGACCCAGTACTTC. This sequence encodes CASSREGGGETQYF.

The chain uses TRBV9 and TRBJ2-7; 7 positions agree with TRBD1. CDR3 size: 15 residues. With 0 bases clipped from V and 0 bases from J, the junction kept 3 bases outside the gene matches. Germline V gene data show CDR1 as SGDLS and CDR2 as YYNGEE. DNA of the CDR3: TGTGCCAGCAGCGTAGCCGGACAGGCCTCCTACGAGCAGTACTTC. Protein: CASSVAGQASYEQYF.

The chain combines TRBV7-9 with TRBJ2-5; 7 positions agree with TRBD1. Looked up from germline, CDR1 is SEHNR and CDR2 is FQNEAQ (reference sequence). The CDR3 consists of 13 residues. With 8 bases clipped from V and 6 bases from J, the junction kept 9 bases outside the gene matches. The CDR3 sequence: CASRGQVGQTQYF. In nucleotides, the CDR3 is TGTGCCAGCCGAGGACAGGTCGGGCAGACCCAGTACTTC.

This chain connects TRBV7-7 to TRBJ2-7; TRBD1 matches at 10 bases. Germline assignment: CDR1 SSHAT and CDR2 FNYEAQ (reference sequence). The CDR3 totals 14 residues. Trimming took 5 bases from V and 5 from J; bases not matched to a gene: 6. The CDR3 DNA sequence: TGTGCCAGCAGCCCCGGACAGGGGGGAAACGAGCAGTACTTC. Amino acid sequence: CASSPGQGGNEQYF.

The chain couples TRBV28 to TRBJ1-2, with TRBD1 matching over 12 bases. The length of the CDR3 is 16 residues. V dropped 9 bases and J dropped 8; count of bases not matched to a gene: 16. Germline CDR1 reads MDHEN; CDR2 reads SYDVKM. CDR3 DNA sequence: TGTGCCAGTCGGACCGGGACAGGGGGCCTCCTGGCGGGCTACACCTTC. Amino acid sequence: CASRTGTGGLLAGYTF.

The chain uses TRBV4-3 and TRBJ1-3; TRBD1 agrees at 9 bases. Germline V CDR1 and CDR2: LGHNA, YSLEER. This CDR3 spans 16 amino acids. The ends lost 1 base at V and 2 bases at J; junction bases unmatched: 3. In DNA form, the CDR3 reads TGCGCCAGCAGCCAAGCGTGGACAGGGGCTGGAAACACCATATATTTT. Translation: CASSQAWTGAGNTIYF.

Here the CDR3 reads CASSLVQGGNSPLHF. The DNA of the CDR3 is TGTGCCAGCAGTTTAGTCCAAGGGGGTAATTCACCCCTCCACTTT. V gene TRBV28 combines with J gene TRBJ1-6; D may be TRBD1 (6 bases). V was trimmed by 2 bases and J by 6 bases, leaving 11 bases between them. Per the germline V gene, CDR1 is MDHEN and CDR2 is SYDVKM. CDR3 size: 15 residues.

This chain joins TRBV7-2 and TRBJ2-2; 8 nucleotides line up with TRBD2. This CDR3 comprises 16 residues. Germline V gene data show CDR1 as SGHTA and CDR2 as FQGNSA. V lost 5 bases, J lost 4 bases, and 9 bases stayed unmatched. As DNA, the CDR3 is TGTGCCAGCAGCCGTAACGCGGGGGGCGGCACCGGGGAGCTGTTTTTT. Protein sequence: CASSRNAGGGTGELFF.

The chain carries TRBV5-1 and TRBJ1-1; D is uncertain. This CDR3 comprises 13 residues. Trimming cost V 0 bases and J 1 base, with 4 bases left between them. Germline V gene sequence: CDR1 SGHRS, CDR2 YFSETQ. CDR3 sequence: CASSLAGNTEAFF. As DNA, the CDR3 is TGCGCCAGCAGCTTGGCCGGGAACACTGAAGCTTTCTTT.

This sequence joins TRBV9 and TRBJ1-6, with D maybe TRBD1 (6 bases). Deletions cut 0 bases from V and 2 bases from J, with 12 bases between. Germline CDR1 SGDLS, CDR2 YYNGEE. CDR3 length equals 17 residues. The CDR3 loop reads CASSVEVWTAYNSPLHF. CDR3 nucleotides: TGTGCCAGCAGCGTAGAGGTGTGGACAGCCTATAATTCACCCCTCCACTTT. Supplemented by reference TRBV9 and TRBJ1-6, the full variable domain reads DSGVTQTPKHLITATGQRVTLRCSPRSGDLSVYWYQQSLDQGLQFLIQYYNGEERAKGNILERFSAQQFPDLHSELNLSSLELGDSALYFCASSVEVWTAYNSPLHFGNGTRLTVT.

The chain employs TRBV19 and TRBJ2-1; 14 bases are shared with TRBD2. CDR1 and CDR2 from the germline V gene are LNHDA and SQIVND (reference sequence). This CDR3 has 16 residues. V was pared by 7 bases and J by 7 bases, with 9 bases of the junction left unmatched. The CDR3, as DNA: TGTGCCAGTACCCAGGGGACTAGCGGGAGTCGAAATGAGCAGTTCTTC. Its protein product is CASTQGTSGSRNEQFF. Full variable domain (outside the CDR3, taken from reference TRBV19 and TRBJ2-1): DGGITQSPKYLFRKEGQNVTLSCEQNLNHDAMYWYRQDPGQGLRLIYYSQIVNDFQKGDIAEGYSVSREKKESFPLTVTSAQKNPTAFYLCASTQGTSGSRNEQFFGPGTRLTVL.

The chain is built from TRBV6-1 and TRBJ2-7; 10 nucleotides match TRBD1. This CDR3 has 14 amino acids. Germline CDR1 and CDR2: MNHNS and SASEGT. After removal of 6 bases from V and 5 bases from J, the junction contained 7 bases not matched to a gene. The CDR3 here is CASRTDRGLDEQYF. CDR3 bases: TGTGCCAGCAGGACTGACAGGGGGCTCGACGAGCAGTACTTC.

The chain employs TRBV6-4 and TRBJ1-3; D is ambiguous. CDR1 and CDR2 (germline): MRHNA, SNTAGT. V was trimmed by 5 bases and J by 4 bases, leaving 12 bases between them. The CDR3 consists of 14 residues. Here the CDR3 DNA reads TGTGCCAGCAGTTTCCTTCTGGGCGGAAACACCATATATTTT. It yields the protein CASSFLLGGNTIYF.

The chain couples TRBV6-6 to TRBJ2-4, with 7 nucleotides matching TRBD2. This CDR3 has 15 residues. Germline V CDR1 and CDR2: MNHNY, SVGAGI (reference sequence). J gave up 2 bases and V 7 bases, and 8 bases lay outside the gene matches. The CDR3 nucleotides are TGTGCCAGCAACCTGGGAGGGGTTCCCAAAAACATTCAGTACTTC. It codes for CASNLGGVPKNIQYF.

CDR3: CASSLIQSTDTQYF. CDR3 nucleotide sequence: TGTGCCAGCAGCTTAATCCAGAGCACAGATACGCAGTATTTT. This sequence joins TRBV13 and TRBJ2-3; D not resolved. Germline V lookup: CDR1 PRHDT, CDR2 FYEKMQ (reference sequence). The CDR3 runs 14 residues. V was cut by 2 bases and J by 0 bases, with 6 bases left in between. The whole variable domain, filled in from reference TRBV13 and TRBJ2-3, reads AAGVIQSPRHLIKEKRETATLKCYPIPRHDTVYWYQQGPGQDPQFLISFYEKMQSDKGSIPDRFSAQQFSDYHSELNMSSLELGDSALYFCASSLIQSTDTQYFGPGTRLTVL.

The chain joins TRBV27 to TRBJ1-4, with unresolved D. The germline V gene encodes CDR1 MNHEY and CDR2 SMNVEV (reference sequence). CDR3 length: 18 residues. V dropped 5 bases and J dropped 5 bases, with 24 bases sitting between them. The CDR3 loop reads CASSPGWLNMGRNEKLFF. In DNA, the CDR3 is TGTGCCAGCAGTCCTGGGTGGTTAAACATGGGGAGGAATGAAAAACTGTTTTTT.

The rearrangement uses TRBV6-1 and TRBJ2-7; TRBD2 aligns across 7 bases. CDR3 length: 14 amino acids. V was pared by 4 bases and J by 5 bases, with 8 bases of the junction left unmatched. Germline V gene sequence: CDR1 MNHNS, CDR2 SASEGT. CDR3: CASSAERDQNEQYF. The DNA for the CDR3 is TGTGCCAGCAGTGCGGAGCGGGACCAAAACGAGCAGTACTTC.

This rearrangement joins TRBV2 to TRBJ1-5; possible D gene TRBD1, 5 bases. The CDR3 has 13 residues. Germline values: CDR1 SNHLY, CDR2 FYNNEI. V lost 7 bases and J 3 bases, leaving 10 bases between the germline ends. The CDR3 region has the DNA TGTGCCAGCACAGACAGATTCAATCAGCCCCAGCATTTT. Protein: CASTDRFNQPQHF.

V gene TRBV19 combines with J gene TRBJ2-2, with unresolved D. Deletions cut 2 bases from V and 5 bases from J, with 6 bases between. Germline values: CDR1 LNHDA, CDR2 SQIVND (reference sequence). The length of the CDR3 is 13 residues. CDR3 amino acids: CASSISQTGELFF. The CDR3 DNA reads TGTGCCAGTAGTATATCACAGACCGGGGAGCTGTTTTTT.

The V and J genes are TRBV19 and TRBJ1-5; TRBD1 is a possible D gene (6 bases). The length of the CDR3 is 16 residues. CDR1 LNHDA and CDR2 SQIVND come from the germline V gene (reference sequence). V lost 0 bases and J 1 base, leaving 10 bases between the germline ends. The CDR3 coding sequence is TGTGCCAGTAGTATAGATTCCAGGGGAAGCAATCAGCCCCAGCATTTT. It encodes CASSIDSRGSNQPQHF.

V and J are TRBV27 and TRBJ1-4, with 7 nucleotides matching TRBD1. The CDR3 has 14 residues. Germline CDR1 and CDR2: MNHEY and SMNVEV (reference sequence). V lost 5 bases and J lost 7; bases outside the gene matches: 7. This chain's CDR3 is CASSRTGWGEKLFF. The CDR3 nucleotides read TGTGCCAGCAGTCGGACAGGATGGGGTGAAAAACTGTTTTTT.

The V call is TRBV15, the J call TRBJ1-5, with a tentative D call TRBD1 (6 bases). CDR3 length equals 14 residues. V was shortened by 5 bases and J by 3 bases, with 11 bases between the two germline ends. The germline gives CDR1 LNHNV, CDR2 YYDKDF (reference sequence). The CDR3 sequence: CATSWTDTNQPQHF. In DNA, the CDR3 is TGTGCCACCAGCTGGACAGATACCAATCAGCCCCAGCATTTT.

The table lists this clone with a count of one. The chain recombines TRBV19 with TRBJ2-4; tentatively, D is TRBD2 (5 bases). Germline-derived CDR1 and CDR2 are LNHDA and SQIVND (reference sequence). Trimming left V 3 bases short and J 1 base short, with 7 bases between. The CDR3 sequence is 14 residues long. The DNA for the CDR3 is TGTGCCAGTAGTATGGCGGGTGCCAAAAACATTCAGTACTTC. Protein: CASSMAGAKNIQYF.

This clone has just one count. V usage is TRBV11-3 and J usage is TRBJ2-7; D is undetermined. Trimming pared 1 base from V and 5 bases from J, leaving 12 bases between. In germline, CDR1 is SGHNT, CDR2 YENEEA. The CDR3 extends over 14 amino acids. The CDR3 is CASSLVSGTDEQYF. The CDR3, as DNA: TGTGCCAGCAGCTTAGTTTCAGGCACTGACGAGCAGTACTTC.

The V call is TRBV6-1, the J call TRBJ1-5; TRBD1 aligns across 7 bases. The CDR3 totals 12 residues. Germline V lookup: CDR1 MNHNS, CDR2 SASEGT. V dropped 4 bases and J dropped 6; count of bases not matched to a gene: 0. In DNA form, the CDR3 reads TGTGCCAGCAGTGGGGACAGTCAGCCCCAGCATTTT. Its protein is CASSGDSQPQHF.

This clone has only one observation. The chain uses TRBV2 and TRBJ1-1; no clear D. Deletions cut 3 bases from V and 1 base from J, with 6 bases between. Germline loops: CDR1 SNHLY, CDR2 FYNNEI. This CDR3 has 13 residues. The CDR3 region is CASSDRENTEAFF. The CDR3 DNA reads TGTGCCAGCAGTGACCGGGAGAACACTGAAGCTTTCTTT.

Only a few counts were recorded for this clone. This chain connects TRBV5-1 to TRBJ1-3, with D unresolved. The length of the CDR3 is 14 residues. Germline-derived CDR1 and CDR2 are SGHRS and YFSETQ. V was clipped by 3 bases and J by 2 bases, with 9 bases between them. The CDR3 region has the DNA TGCGCCAGCAGCTCTTCCGGGGCTGGAAACACCATATATTTT. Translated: CASSSSGAGNTIYF. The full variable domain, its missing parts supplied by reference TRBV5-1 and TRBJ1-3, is KAGVTQTPRYLIKTRGQQVTLSCSPISGHRSVSWYQQTPGQGLQFLFEYFSETQRNKGNFPGRFSGRQFSNSRSEMNVSTLELGDSALYLCASSSSGAGNTIYFGEGSWLTVV.